This T cell receptor (beta chain) was sequenced in a study of CD8+CD57+ T cells in acquired aplastic anemia. Looking at the study overall: The average for DNA from sorted CD4+ and CD8+ cells was 2.5 to 4 ug. Points from the study as a whole: Patients and controls were found to share around 30 CD8+ CDR3 sequences.

The template used for profiling TCR beta VDJ and CDR3 was genomic DNA. MiXCR, run by TCRdb on the reads, gives a single entry per CDR3 protein. The data contain about 58,000 distinct CDR3 sequences, around 57% of them singletons. Worth noting for this clonotype: No antigen is known for it.

CDR3 length: 16 residues. Germline V gene lookup returns CDR1 DFQATT and CDR2 SNEGSKA (reference sequence). V lost 2 bases and J lost 2, with 18 bases in between. Patients included in sequencing had previously demonstrated CD8+CD57+ cell expansion by flow cytometry. The cohort consisted entirely of patients having severe acquired aplastic anemia. No patient had been given any therapy when blood was sampled. This TCR was recovered from a human donor with aplastic anemia. Sequencing was performed on sorted CD4+, CD8+, or CD8+CD57+ T cells (not recorded which) from PBMCs. The rearrangement joins TRBV20-1 to TRBJ2-5; D gene uncertain. DNA for the CDR3: TGCAGTGCTAGAATCCGTAATTTGGCAGAACAAGAGACCCAGTACTTC. It translates to CSARIRNLAEQETQYF.